Sequencing of this T cell receptor (beta chain) was carried out in a study of shared clonotypes between healthy human individuals. Findings of the study overall: What naive subsets generally showed was a larger estimated richness than memory subsets showed.

The CDR3 has 13 amino acids. The V gene's germline CDR1 is SGHRS and CDR2 YFSETQ. Trimming cost V 4 bases and J 2 bases, with 9 bases left between them. Concerning this clone itself: As yet, its antigen is unknown.

TCRdb's copy holds only in-frame clones and misses some; the assay was immunoSEQ multiplex PCR. The sample consists of millions of clones, approximately 90% of them appearing once. What was sequenced was naive CD4+ T cells sorted from blood. Subset meaning: CD45RA+ positively selected. The receptor comes from a man between 18 and 29 years old in good health. The chain has TRBV5-1 and TRBJ2-5; no reliable D call. CDR3 in DNA: TGCGCCAGCAGCATGAATGGGCAAGAGACCCAGTACTTC. Its protein product is CASSMNGQETQYF. The full variable domain, rest sourced from reference TRBV5-1 and TRBJ2-5, is KAGVTQTPRYLIKTRGQQVTLSCSPISGHRSVSWYQQTPGQGLQFLFEYFSETQRNKGNFPGRFSGRQFSNSRSEMNVSTLELGDSALYLCASSMNGQETQYFGPGTRLLVL.